This passage covers 24 T cell receptor beta chains from one sample sequenced in a study of cytomegalovirus exposure and HLA in healthy donors. Assay used: immunoSEQ multiplex PCR; TCRdb lists only in-frame clones, some missing. The repertoire holds 250,000 to 400,000 clones, with approximately 91% as singletons. Material for sequencing was PBMCs. The receptors derive from a man aged 25-40 years in good health and CMV-seronegative.

V and J are TRBV6-5 and TRBJ2-5; TRBD2 agrees at 8 bases. The CDR3 is 15 amino acids. Trimming cost V 0 bases and J 2 bases; bases outside gene matches: 2. Per the germline V gene, CDR1 is MNHEY and CDR2 is SVGAGI. DNA of the CDR3: TGTGCCAGCAGTTACTCGGGACTAGGTCAAGAGACCCAGTACTTC. Residues: CASSYSGLGQETQYF.

The chain links TRBV4-1 to TRBJ2-7; TRBD2 matches 13 bases. CDR1 MGHRA and CDR2 YSYEKL come from the germline V gene. The trim removed 4 bases at V and 4 bases at J, leaving 7 bases unmatched. This CDR3 is 16 amino acids long. The CDR3 DNA follows: TGCGCCAGCAGCCCCCGCACTAGCGGGGGGGTATACGAGCAGTACTTC. It specifies CASSPRTSGGVYEQYF.

This clone occurred once. The rearrangement uses TRBV19 and TRBJ1-6; D is perhaps TRBD1 (6 bases). Germline loops: CDR1 LNHDA, CDR2 SQIVND (reference sequence). The CDR3 is made up of 15 amino acids. Trimming removed 5 bases from V and 3 bases from J, with 11 bases in between. CDR3 protein: CASSPQGNYNSPLHF. CDR3 DNA sequence: TGTGCCAGTAGTCCCCAGGGGAACTATAATTCACCCCTCCACTTT.

The chain employs TRBV4-1 and TRBJ1-2, with TRBD1 matching 7 bases. CDR1 is MGHRA, CDR2 YSYEKL, per germline. J was trimmed by 7 bases and V by 1 base; bases with no gene match: 0. The CDR3 has 12 amino acids. The CDR3 is CASSQGTGGYTF. As DNA, the CDR3 is TGCGCCAGCAGCCAAGGGACAGGTGGCTACACCTTC.

Only one count was recorded for this clone. A much more abundant neighbour one base away suggests this may be a read error. The chain uses TRBV6-1 and TRBJ2-7, with a weak D call TRBD1 (6 bases). From germline, CDR1 is MNHNS and CDR2 SASEGT. Trimming shortened V by 6 bases and J by 3 bases, and 9 bases separated the two germline ends. This CDR3 spans 12 amino acids. The CDR3 spells CASSLQGYEQYF. The CDR3 DNA sequence: TGTGCCAGCAGCCTACAGGGCTACGAGCAGTACTTC.

This clone was detected once. The V gene is TRBV6-5, the J gene TRBJ1-5; perhaps TRBD1 as D (5 bases). Germline-derived CDR1 and CDR2 are MNHEY and SVGAGI. The CDR3 is 15 residues long. Trimming shortened V by 6 bases and J by 5 bases, and 17 bases separated the two germline ends. CDR3 amino acids: CASSHGGEGHQPQHF. CDR3 nucleotide sequence: TGTGCCAGCAGCCACGGGGGGGAGGGCCATCAGCCCCAGCATTTT.

The genes are TRBV6-5 and TRBJ1-1; D is unclear. The germline V gene has CDR1 MNHEY and CDR2 SVGAGI. This CDR3 has 14 amino acids. V was clipped by 10 bases and J by 6 bases, with 21 bases between them. CDR3 region: CATRIKDTGSEAFF. The CDR3 DNA follows: TGTGCCACCCGAATAAAAGACACCGGCTCTGAAGCTTTCTTT.

The V gene is TRBV27, the J gene TRBJ2-7; TRBD1 matches 7 bases. In germline, CDR1 is MNHEY, CDR2 SMNVEV (reference sequence). Losses at the gene ends were 2 bases for V and 7 bases for J; bases not matched to a gene: 11. This CDR3 has 15 amino acids. Here the CDR3 DNA reads TGTGCCAGCAGTTTAGATGTGACAGGGTCTTGGGAGCAGTACTTC. Translated: CASSLDVTGSWEQYF.

The J gene is TRBJ2-5, the V gene TRBV5-1; 11 bases agree with TRBD2. Germline CDR1 SGHRS, CDR2 YFSETQ. This CDR3 is 17 amino acids long. Losses at the gene ends were 0 bases for V and 2 bases for J; bases not matched to a gene: 6. CDR3 DNA sequence: TGCGCCAGCAGCTTGGCCGGGGCTAGCGGGGGGCAAGAGACCCAGTACTTC. Translation gives CASSLAGASGGQETQYF. Drawing the rest from reference TRBV5-1 and TRBJ2-5, the complete variable domain is KAGVTQTPRYLIKTRGQQVTLSCSPISGHRSVSWYQQTPGQGLQFLFEYFSETQRNKGNFPGRFSGRQFSNSRSEMNVSTLELGDSALYLCASSLAGASGGQETQYFGPGTRLLVL.

The chain carries TRBV4-3 and TRBJ1-4; D is possibly TRBD1 (6 bases). The CDR3 contains 16 residues. Germline CDR1 reads LGHNA; CDR2 reads YSLEER. Trimming removed 5 bases from V and 2 bases from J, with 15 bases in between. CDR3: CASSSQGTRTNEKLFF. The DNA for the CDR3 is TGCGCCAGCAGCTCACAGGGTACAAGGACTAATGAAAAACTGTTTTTT.

The DNA for the CDR3 is TGTGCCAGCAGTCGACCGGGACAGGGCCCAGATACGCAGTATTTT. It yields the protein CASSRPGQGPDTQYF. This sequence joins TRBV7-9 and TRBJ2-3, with 9 bases fitting TRBD1. CDR3 length: 15 residues. V was pared by 6 bases and J by 4 bases, with 8 bases of the junction left unmatched. Germline values: CDR1 SEHNR, CDR2 FQNEAQ (reference sequence).

This sequence joins TRBV13 and TRBJ2-7; TRBD2 agrees at 7 bases. Germline values: CDR1 PRHDT, CDR2 FYEKMQ (reference sequence). The CDR3 runs to 15 residues. J gave up 6 bases and V 5 bases, and 13 bases lay outside the gene matches. Here the CDR3 DNA reads TGTGCCAGCAGCCCAGGCTTACGGGGGGAGGGCGAGCAGTACTTC. Protein sequence: CASSPGLRGEGEQYF. The entire variable domain, with the rest obtained from reference TRBV13 and TRBJ2-7, is as follows: AAGVIQSPRHLIKEKRETATLKCYPIPRHDTVYWYQQGPGQDPQFLISFYEKMQSDKGSIPDRFSAQQFSDYHSELNMSSLELGDSALYFCASSPGLRGEGEQYFGPGTRLTVT.

This clone was seen just once. V is TRBV6-5 and J is TRBJ2-3; 8 bases agree with TRBD2. This CDR3 region has 15 residues. Germline-derived CDR1 and CDR2 are MNHEY and SVGAGI. V gave up 4 bases and J gave up 3 bases; unmatched junction bases: 6. CDR3 DNA: TGTGCCAGCAGTTCGAAGAGCGGGGGTACAGATACGCAGTATTTT. Its translation is CASSSKSGGTDTQYF.

This chain joins TRBV2 and TRBJ1-5; D ambiguous. Per the germline V gene, CDR1 is SNHLY and CDR2 is FYNNEI. Trimming pared 4 bases from V and 2 bases from J, leaving 15 bases between. The CDR3 has 16 residues. The CDR3 region has the DNA TGTGCCAGCAGTGGTAGGGAGGCGGAGGGCAATCAGCCCCAGCATTTT. As protein: CASSGREAEGNQPQHF.

The V call is TRBV5-5, the J call TRBJ1-1; D is undetermined. The CDR3 runs 14 residues. The V end lost 4 bases, the J end lost 1 base, and 11 bases lay between the germline ends. Germline V gene data show CDR1 as SGHKS and CDR2 as YYEKEE (reference sequence). CDR3: CASSQSPGNTEAFF. CDR3 nucleotides: TGTGCCAGCAGCCAGAGTCCGGGGAACACTGAAGCTTTCTTT. Variable domain in full (rest from reference TRBV5-5 and TRBJ1-1): DAGVTQSPTHLIKTRGQQVTLRCSPISGHKSVSWYQQVLGQGPQFIFQYYEKEERGRGNFPDRFSARQFPNYSSELNVNALLLGDSALYLCASSQSPGNTEAFFGQGTRLTVV.

This clone has a single count. The chain links TRBV7-9 to TRBJ2-7, with 12 bases that match TRBD2. Trimming cost V 3 bases and J 6 bases; bases outside gene matches: 6. This CDR3 region has 15 residues. The germline gives CDR1 SEHNR, CDR2 FQNEAQ (reference sequence). CDR3 region: CASSFGLAGMREQYF. The CDR3 nucleotides are TGTGCCAGCAGCTTCGGACTAGCGGGGATGCGCGAGCAGTACTTC.

The rearrangement uses TRBV2 and TRBJ2-1; 10 positions match TRBD2. CDR1 is SNHLY and CDR2 is FYNNEI in the germline V gene. The length of the CDR3 is 17 residues. V shed 4 bases, J shed 2 bases, and the junction held 8 bases outside the gene matches. Here the CDR3 reads CASSGLPSGGPYNEQFF. In DNA, the CDR3 is TGTGCCAGCAGTGGTCTTCCTAGCGGGGGACCCTACAATGAGCAGTTCTTC.

The genes are TRBV4-1 and TRBJ1-2, with 7 bases fitting TRBD1. The CDR3 is 15 amino acids. Germline assignment: CDR1 MGHRA and CDR2 YSYEKL. V shed 1 base, J shed 4 bases, and the junction held 6 bases outside the gene matches. For the CDR3, the DNA is TGCGCCAGCAGCCAAGCTCAGGGGGGTAGCTATGGCTACACCTTC. Protein sequence: CASSQAQGGSYGYTF.

This clone has just one count. The chain employs TRBV11-3 and TRBJ2-5; 7 nucleotides agree with TRBD2. This CDR3 has 15 amino acids. V lost 5 bases to trimming and J lost 4 bases; unmatched junction nucleotides: 10. Germline-derived CDR1 and CDR2 are SGHNT and YENEEA. CDR3 coding DNA: TGTGCCAGCAGCCCGGGACTATCACAGCGAGAGACCCAGTACTTC. Amino acids: CASSPGLSQRETQYF.

Written as DNA, the CDR3 is TGTGCCAGCAGCCCTCAGGCGAACACCGGGGAGCTGTTTTTT. It specifies CASSPQANTGELFF. The genes are TRBV9 and TRBJ2-2; D is unclear. The CDR3 has 14 amino acids. V dropped 4 bases and J dropped 0 bases, with 7 bases sitting between them. Germline V gene data show CDR1 as SGDLS and CDR2 as YYNGEE.

The chain combines TRBV5-8 with TRBJ1-5; D is unresolved. Trimming stripped 0 bases from V and 5 bases from J, with 6 bases between. This CDR3 is built from 13 residues. Germline-derived CDR1 and CDR2 are SGHTS and YDEGEE. CDR3 sequence (DNA): TGTGCCAGCAGCTTGGCCAATTATCAGCCCCAGCATTTT. Amino acids: CASSLANYQPQHF.

The chain carries TRBV6-5 and TRBJ2-2; the D is unclear. The CDR3 is made up of 15 amino acids. Trimming took 0 bases from V and 1 from J, leaving 6 bases between them. From germline, CDR1 is MNHEY and CDR2 SVGAGI. The CDR3 DNA follows: TGTGCCAGCAGTTACTCGAACAGGAACACCGGGGAGCTGTTTTTT. It is translated as CASSYSNRNTGELFF.

The chain carries TRBV19 and TRBJ2-7; the match to TRBD1 covers 9 bases. The CDR3 totals 13 residues. V trimming: 3 bases; J trimming: 6 bases; junction bases outside the gene matches: 3. Per the germline V gene, CDR1 is LNHDA and CDR2 is SQIVND (reference sequence). Here the CDR3 reads CASSMDRGREQYF. The CDR3 nucleotides are TGTGCCAGTAGTATGGACAGGGGACGCGAGCAGTACTTC.

The chain combines TRBV4-1 with TRBJ1-4; D gene ambiguous. The CDR3 has 18 amino acids. V gave up 1 base and J gave up 2 bases, with 17 bases separating them. Germline V lookup: CDR1 MGHRA, CDR2 YSYEKL. For the CDR3, the DNA is TGCGCCAGCAGCCAAGGGGTCGTTGAGGGCCCGACTAATGAAAAACTGTTTTTT. Protein sequence: CASSQGVVEGPTNEKLFF.